This T cell receptor beta chain came from a study of blood T cell repertoires in COVID-19. Study as a whole: Nucleic acid was either cDNA or gDNA, and it came from T cells, B-cell-depleted T cells, or PBMCs.

Germline V gene sequence: CDR1 MNHEY, CDR2 SVGEGT. The CDR3 is made up of 19 amino acids. V was clipped by 2 bases and J by 0 bases, with 19 bases between them. Sequencing was performed with immunoSEQ multiplex PCR; in TCRdb, only in-frame clones are kept and a portion is missing. This sample has roughly 250,000 clones, with around 83% found just once. The sequencing input was peripheral blood. This chain connects TRBV6-2 or TRBV6-3 to TRBJ2-2; possibly TRBD2 for D (6 bases). The receptor's source is a man aged 40-49 years with active or convalescent COVID-19. CDR3 sequence: CASSYGPHRRGANTGELFF. The CDR3 coding sequence is TGTGCCAGCAGTTACGGGCCCCACAGGCGGGGCGCGAACACCGGGGAGCTGTTTTTT.